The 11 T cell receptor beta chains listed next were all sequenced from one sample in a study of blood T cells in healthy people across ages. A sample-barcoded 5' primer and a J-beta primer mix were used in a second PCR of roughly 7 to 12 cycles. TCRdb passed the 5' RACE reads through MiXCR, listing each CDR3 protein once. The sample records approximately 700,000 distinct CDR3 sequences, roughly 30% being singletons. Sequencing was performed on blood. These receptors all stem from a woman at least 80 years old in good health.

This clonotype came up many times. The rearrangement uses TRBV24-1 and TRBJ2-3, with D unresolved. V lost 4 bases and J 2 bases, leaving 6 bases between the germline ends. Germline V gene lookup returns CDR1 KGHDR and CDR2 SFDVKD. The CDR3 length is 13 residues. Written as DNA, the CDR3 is TGTGCCACCAGTGACAGCACCACAGATACGCAGTATTTT. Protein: CATSDSTTDTQYF.

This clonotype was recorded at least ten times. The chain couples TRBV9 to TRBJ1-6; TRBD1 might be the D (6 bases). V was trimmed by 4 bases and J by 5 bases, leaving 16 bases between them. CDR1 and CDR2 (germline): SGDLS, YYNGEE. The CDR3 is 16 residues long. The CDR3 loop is CASSPQTGRNNSPLHF. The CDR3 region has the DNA TGTGCCAGCAGCCCCCAGACAGGTCGGAATAATTCACCCCTCCACTTT.

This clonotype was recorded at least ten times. The CDR3 DNA sequence: TGTGCCAGCAGCCAAGATCGGGGACAGGGAGGAACCCAGTACTTC. Translation gives CASSQDRGQGGTQYF. The V call is TRBV3-1, the J call TRBJ2-5; TRBD1 matches 9 bases. Losses at the gene ends were 0 bases for V and 8 bases for J; bases not matched to a gene: 7. Germline loops: CDR1 LGHDT, CDR2 YNNKEL (reference sequence). This CDR3 comprises 15 residues.

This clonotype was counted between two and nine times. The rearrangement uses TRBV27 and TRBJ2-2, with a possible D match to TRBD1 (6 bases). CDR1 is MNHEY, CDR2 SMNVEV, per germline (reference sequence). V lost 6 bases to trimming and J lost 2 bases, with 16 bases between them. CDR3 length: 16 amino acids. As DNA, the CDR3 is TGTGCCAGCAGGAGGGCCGGGACAACAAACACCGGGGAGCTGTTTTTT. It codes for CASRRAGTTNTGELFF.

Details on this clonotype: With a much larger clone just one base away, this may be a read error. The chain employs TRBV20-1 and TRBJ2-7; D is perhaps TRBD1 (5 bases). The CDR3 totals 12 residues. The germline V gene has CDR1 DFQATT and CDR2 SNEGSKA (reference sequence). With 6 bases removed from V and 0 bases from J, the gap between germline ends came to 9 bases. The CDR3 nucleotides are TGCAGTGCGACAGAGCACTCCTACGAGCAGTACGTC. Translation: CSATEHSYEQYV.

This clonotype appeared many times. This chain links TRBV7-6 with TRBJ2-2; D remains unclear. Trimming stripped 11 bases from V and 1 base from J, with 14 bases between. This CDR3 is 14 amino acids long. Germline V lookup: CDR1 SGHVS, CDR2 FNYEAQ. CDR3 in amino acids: CASSGALNTGELFF. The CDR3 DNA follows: TGTGCCTCGTCCGGTGCTTTGAACACCGGGGAGCTGTTTTTT.

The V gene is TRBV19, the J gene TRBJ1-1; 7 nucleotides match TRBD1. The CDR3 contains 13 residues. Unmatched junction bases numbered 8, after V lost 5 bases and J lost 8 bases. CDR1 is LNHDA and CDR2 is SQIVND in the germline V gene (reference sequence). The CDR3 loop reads CASSHTDRLEAFF. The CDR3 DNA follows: TGTGCCAGTAGTCACACGGACAGGTTAGAAGCTTTCTTT.

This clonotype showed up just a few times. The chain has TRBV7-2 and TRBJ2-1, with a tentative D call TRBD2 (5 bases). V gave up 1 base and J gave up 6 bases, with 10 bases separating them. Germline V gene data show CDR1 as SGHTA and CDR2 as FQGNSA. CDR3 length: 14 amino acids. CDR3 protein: CASSLESGINEQFF. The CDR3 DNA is TGTGCCAGCAGCTTAGAATCGGGGATCAATGAGCAGTTCTTC.

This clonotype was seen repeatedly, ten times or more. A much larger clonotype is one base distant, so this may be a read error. CDR3 bases: TGTGCCAGCAGTTTATTGGCGGTTACGTACAATGAGCAGTACTTC. This translates into CASSLLAVTYNEQYF. This chain uses TRBV12-3 or TRBV12-4 with TRBJ2-5; D gene unclear. The germline V and J ends were trimmed by 2 bases and 11 bases, with 21 bases remaining between them. The CDR3 consists of 15 residues.

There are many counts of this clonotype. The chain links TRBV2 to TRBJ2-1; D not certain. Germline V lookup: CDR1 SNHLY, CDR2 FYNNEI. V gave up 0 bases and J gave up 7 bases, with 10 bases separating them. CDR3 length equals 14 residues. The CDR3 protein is CASSEALLGNEQFF. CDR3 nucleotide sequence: TGTGCCAGCAGTGAAGCGCTTCTGGGGAATGAGCAGTTCTTC.

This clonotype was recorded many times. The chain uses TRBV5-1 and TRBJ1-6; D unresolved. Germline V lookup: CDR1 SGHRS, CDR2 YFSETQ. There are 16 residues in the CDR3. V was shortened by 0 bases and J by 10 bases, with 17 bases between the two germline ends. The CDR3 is CASSLELVGSFSPLHF. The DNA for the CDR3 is TGCGCCAGCAGCTTGGAATTGGTCGGGTCTTTCTCACCCCTCCACTTT.